The source of this T cell receptor (beta chain) is a study of T cell changes during pregnancy in multiple sclerosis (dated by TCRdb to between 2019 and 2020). Context from the whole study: The study examined how the T cell repertoire changed over the course of pregnancy in women with multiple sclerosis.

V loses 3 bases, J loses 4 bases, and the germline ends lie 9 bases apart. CDR1 and CDR2, looked up from the germline V gene (reference sequence), are MNHEY and SMNVEV. The CDR3 goes from the cysteine to the phenylalanine over 13 residues. Kept here is only the CDR3 DNA, which spans 39 bases and is read in frame from base 1. Comments on this clone: There is no known antigen for this receptor. Per-nucleotide qualities are absent, and no much larger clonotype sits a single base away.

The library was built by means of the immunoSEQ multiplex PCR assay. Not all clones reach the TCRdb copy of this immuneACCESS table, which keeps in-frame sequences only. Checked studies attribute under half of the gap to unresolved V genes and leave the rest unexplained. The sample contains about 52,000 clones, roughly nine tenths of them found a single time. About 0.37% of the sample is held by the ten biggest clonotypes. The source of this sequence is a female donor with multiple sclerosis, enrolled in a pregnancy study. The source material was CD4+ T cells from peripheral blood mononuclear cells, sampled before pregnancy. The chain employs TRBV27 and TRBJ2-5; the D region possibly corresponds to TRBD1 (5 bases align). The DNA is as follows: TGTGCCAGCAGTTTCCAGGGCCGAGAGACCCAGTACTTC. This sequence encodes CASSFQGRETQYF.